The sequence of this T cell receptor beta chain was determined in a study of shared clonotypes between healthy human individuals. Here immunoSEQ multiplex PCR was the method, and the copy in TCRdb shows in-frame clones only, minus some. This sample has more than 2 million clones, with about 95% found just once. Study-level results: Depth of sequencing was expected to influence donor clonotype sharing. Sampling covered nothing but blood. Tissue TCR repertoires likely differ from those found in blood.

It was CD45RO-negative cells, positively selected for CCR7, that made up naive CD8 cells, with terminally differentiated effector memory CD45RA+ cells excluded. Turning to this clone: The antigen is unknown.

The clonotype originates from a man younger than 30 in good health. The sample was naive CD8+ T cells sorted from blood.

CDR3 coding DNA: TGCGCCAGCAACAGCGGGAGATACGAGCAGTACTTC. Its translation: CASNSGRYEQYF. The chain recombines TRBV10-2 with TRBJ2-7; the match to TRBD2 covers 8 bases. Germline lookup yields CDR1 WSHSY and CDR2 SAAADI. The V and J ends lost 7 bases and 4 bases, in that order; junction bases with no gene match: 3. The CDR3 extends over 12 amino acids.